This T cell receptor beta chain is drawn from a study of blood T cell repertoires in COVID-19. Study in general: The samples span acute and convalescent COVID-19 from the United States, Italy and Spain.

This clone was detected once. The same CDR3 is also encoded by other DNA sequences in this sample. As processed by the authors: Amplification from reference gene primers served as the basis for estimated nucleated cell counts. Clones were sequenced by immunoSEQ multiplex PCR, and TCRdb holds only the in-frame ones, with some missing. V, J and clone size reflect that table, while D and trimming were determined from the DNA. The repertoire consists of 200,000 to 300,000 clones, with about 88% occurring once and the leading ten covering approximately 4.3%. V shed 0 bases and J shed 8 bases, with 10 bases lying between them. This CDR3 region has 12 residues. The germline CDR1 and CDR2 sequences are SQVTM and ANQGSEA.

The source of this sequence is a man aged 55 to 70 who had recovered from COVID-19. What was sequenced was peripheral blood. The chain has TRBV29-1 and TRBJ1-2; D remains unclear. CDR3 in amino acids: CSVEDRPGGYTF. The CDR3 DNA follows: TGCAGCGTTGAAGATCGGCCCGGGGGCTACACCTTC.